These 7 T cell receptor beta chains share one sample of origin, sequenced in a study of T cell responses to AZD1222 COVID-19 vaccine. Produced via immunoSEQ multiplex PCR; TCRdb's table is partial and in-frame only. Seen here are about 150,000 clones, about 91% observed once, and the top ten hold around 1.4%. The input for sequencing was peripheral blood, taken on day 0 of AZD1222 vaccination. The receptors come from an adult in good health.

CDR3 coding DNA: TGTGCCAGCAGCTCTCTGACGGGGGACCCCTACGAGCAGTACTTC. This gives the protein CASSSLTGDPYEQYF. The rearrangement joins TRBV11-2 to TRBJ2-7, with D perhaps matching TRBD2 (6 bases). The germline V gene encodes CDR1 SGHAT and CDR2 FQNNGV. The CDR3 extends over 15 amino acids. The germline V and J ends were trimmed by 4 bases and 2 bases, with 15 bases remaining between them.

The CDR3 DNA is TGTGCCAGCAGTTTAGCTGGGACAGCGAATAATTCACCCCTCCACTTT. Its translation is CASSLAGTANNSPLHF. The chain has TRBV27 and TRBJ1-6; the match to TRBD1 covers 7 bases. V was clipped by 2 bases and J by 5 bases; unmatched bases: 6. This CDR3 region has 16 residues. The germline V gene encodes CDR1 MNHEY and CDR2 SMNVEV (reference sequence).

This clone came up a few times. V usage is TRBV5-1 and J usage is TRBJ2-1; 8 positions agree with TRBD2. The V and J ends lost 4 bases and 8 bases, in that order; junction bases with no gene match: 8. The CDR3 has 14 residues. In germline, CDR1 is SGHRS, CDR2 YFSETQ. Here the CDR3 DNA reads TGCGCCAGCAGCACGCGGGGGGCGGCGGATGAGCAGTTCTTC. Its protein product is CASSTRGAADEQFF.

V is TRBV5-1 and J is TRBJ1-1, with TRBD1 matching 7 bases. The ends lost 4 bases at V and 1 base at J; junction bases unmatched: 7. Looked up from germline, CDR1 is SGHRS and CDR2 is YFSETQ. There are 15 residues in the CDR3. The chain's CDR3 is CASSPGTEQNTEAFF. Here the CDR3 DNA reads TGCGCCAGCAGCCCTGGGACAGAGCAGAACACTGAAGCTTTCTTT.

The sample holds one count of this clone. The chain joins TRBV27 to TRBJ1-1; no firm D call. CDR1 is MNHEY, CDR2 SMNVEV, per germline (reference sequence). Trimming shortened V by 7 bases and J by 4 bases, and 7 bases separated the two germline ends. The CDR3 has 11 amino acids. This chain's CDR3 is CASKASTEAFF. Written as DNA, the CDR3 is TGTGCCAGCAAGGCGAGCACTGAAGCTTTCTTT.

The table lists this clone with a few counts. The CDR3 DNA sequence: TGTGCTAGTGGTTTGGTACTGAGGCAGGGAGCTTTCTTT. Translation gives CASGLVLRQGAFF. V and J are TRBV12-5 and TRBJ1-1, with D maybe TRBD1 (5 bases). Trimming took 0 bases from V and 10 from J, leaving 12 bases between them. Germline CDR1 LGHNT, CDR2 FRNRAP. This CDR3 region has 13 residues.

About this clone: Germline is not matched at one junction end, which may reflect a read error. This sequence joins TRBV11-2 and TRBJ1-3; the D is unclear. The CDR3 extends over 11 amino acids. The germline V gene has CDR1 SGHAT and CDR2 FQNNGV. In DNA form, the CDR3 reads TGTGCCAACAGCTTAGGAAACACCATATATTTT. Its translation is CANSLGNTIYF.